This TCR beta chain was identified during a study of blood T cell repertoires in COVID-19. The authors' processing: Reference gene primer amplification yielded estimated nucleated cell counts. The repertoire was sequenced with immunoSEQ multiplex PCR; TCRdb's copy has only in-frame clones and lacks some. V and J calls and clone size are as listed in that table; D and trimming were resolved from the DNA. This table holds fewer than 250,000 clones, 88% found once. Germline V gives CDR1 SGDLS, CDR2 YYNGEE. The CDR3 runs 15 residues. V lost 0 bases and J 0 bases, leaving 6 bases between the germline ends.

What was sequenced was peripheral blood. The source of this sequence is a man aged 25 to 45 with acute or convalescent COVID-19. The chain has TRBV9 and TRBJ1-4, with D unclear. The CDR3 protein is CASSVGRATNEKLFF. The CDR3 nucleotides read TGTGCCAGCAGCGTAGGTCGCGCAACTAATGAAAAACTGTTTTTT.